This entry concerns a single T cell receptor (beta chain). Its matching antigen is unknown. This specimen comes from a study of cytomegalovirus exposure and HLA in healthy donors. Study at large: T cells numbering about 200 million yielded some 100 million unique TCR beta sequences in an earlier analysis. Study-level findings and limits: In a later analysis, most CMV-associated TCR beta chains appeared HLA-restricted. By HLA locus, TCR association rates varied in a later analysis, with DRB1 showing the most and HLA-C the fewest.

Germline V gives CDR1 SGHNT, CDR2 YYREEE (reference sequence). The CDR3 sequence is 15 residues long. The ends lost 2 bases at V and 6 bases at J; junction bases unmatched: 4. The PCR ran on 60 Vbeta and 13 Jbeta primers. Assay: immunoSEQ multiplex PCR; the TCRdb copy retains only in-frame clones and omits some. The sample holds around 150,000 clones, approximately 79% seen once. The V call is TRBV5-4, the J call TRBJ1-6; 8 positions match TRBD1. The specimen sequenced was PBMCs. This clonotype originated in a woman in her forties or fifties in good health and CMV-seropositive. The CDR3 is CASSLTGGVNSPLHF. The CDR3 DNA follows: TGTGCCAGCAGCTTAACAGGGGGAGTTAATTCACCCCTCCACTTT.